This is a list of T cell receptor beta chains from one sample in a study of T cell changes during pregnancy in multiple sclerosis. Libraries were prepared by immunoSEQ multiplex PCR; TCRdb keeps only in-frame clonotypes and omits some of them. The data show fewer than 130,000 clones, roughly 92% seen once. Specimen: peripheral blood, collected after pregnancy. Receptors originate from a female donor with multiple sclerosis, enrolled in a pregnancy study. The conserved cysteine and the conserved F or W are not part of the CDR3 here.

10 TRBJ1-2 TRBV19 ASSTTANGYT
10 TRBJ2-7 TRBV6-1 ASLAVPYEQY
17 TRBJ1-4 TRBV5-6 ASSFFYWDRWKTNEKLF
13 TRBJ2-7 TRBV5-4 ASSLQGGPAGEQY
12 TRBJ2-3 TRBV4-1 ASSQVATADTQY
11 TRBJ2-1 TRBV14 ASSETGGDEQF
13 TRBJ1-1 TRBV19 ASSESRGTGTEAF
14 TRBJ2-1 TRBV6-6 ASSYSKTSLLDEQF
10 TRBJ1-1 TRBV7-9 ASSLGSSEAF
13 TRBJ1-6 TRBV6-5 ASSLGGQVNSPLH
13 TRBJ2-1 TRBV7-9 ASSLASGGANEQF
15 TRBJ2-1 TRBV7-8 ASSARTSGGAGNEQF
13 TRBJ2-1 TRBV19 ASSRAGSSYNEQF
9 TRBJ2-3 TRBV12-5 ASADSDTQY
10 TRBJ2-1 TRBV6-5 ASSLAGNEQF
12 TRBJ1-4 TRBV5-1 ASSLVSTSEKLF
13 TRBJ2-5 TRBV2 ASIRSSLYQETQY
10 TRBJ1-1 TRBV2 ASKQQGAGAF
14 TRBJ2-5 TRBV27 ASSMAAGAGQETQY
12 TRBJ2-7 TRBV29-1 SVPQADLSHEQY
11 TRBJ2-7 TRBV4-1 ASSQVSAYEQY
11 TRBJ1-2 TRBV10-3 ATQVDRDDGYT
13 TRBJ1-2 TRBV19 ASSTRQGESRGYT
16 TRBJ2-6 TRBV5-4 ASSLAGQGVTGANVLT
12 TRBJ2-1 TRBV2 ASSPVGGATEQF
12 TRBJ2-7 TRBV30 AWSNRGGAYEQY
11 TRBJ2-7 TRBV2 ASSRLSMYEQY
13 TRBJ1-6 TRBV25-1 ASSDPETEVSPLH
12 TRBJ2-1 TRBV18 ASSLRDSYNEQF
13 TRBJ2-1 TRBV19 ASSLAGGAGNEQF
13 TRBJ1-2 TRBV19 ASSGTGILGYGYT
9 TRBJ1-6 TRBV29-1 SVEAAGTLH
11 TRBJ2-5 TRBV5-4 ASKVRHRDRVY
13 TRBJ1-5 TRBV7-6 ASSLDQGANQPQH
13 TRBJ2-3 TRBV5-1 ASSLAGVLTDTQY
13 TRBJ2-7 TRBV7-9 ASTGRGAVTYEQY
9 TRBJ2-2 TRBV4-1 ASSFHGELF
12 TRBJ2-7 TRBV6-5 ASKGTGGAHEQY
11 TRBJ1-2 TRBV6-1 ASSEGQGYGYT
10 TRBJ2-2 TRBV29-1 SVLNNTGELF
14 TRBJ1-1 TRBV5-1 ASSLDPTWGDTEAF
11 TRBJ2-4 TRBV29-1 SVLQGAGDIQY
16 TRBJ2-1 TRBV5-4 ASSLEKLAGGSYNEQF
14 TRBJ1-1 TRBV18 ASSTTGALLNTEAF
11 TRBJ2-2 TRBV5-1 ASRTSDSGELF
13 TRBJ2-7 TRBV6-1 ASSDMGGAAYEQY
12 TRBJ1-3 TRBV4-1 ASGGQDSGNTIY
10 TRBJ2-1 TRBV6-5 ASSPTGFQQF
10 TRBJ1-2 TRBV10-3 ATRAENYGYT
12 TRBJ1-1 TRBV19 ASSKAQVNTEAF
11 TRBJ2-5 TRBV7-9 ASSNLSPETQY
15 TRBJ2-2 TRBV10-1 ASSEEYGGKGTGELF
16 TRBJ2-3 TRBV5-1 ASSLSTIAGGPGDTQY
9 TRBJ2-3 TRBV27 ATSGSDTQY